The rows below give T cell receptor beta chains drawn from one sample of a study of T cells in Graves' hyperthyroidism and ophthalmopathy. TCRdb re-analysed the multiplex PCR reads in MiXCR, keeping a single row per CDR3 protein. This sample carries around 340,000 distinct CDR3 sequences, approximately 17% of them seen once, and the ten largest clones take approximately 31%. Sequenced: blood. These receptors were collected from a man aged 30 to 45 with Graves' hyperthyroidism. Both conserved end residues are part of each CDR3. The order of the fields is clone size, V gene, J gene, D gene, CDR3 DNA, CDR3 protein. The D gene is left open where the match is weak. Where a row states a size, it is once, few, many or the class of an expanded clone; other rows omit it.

size: many
V: TRBV27
J: TRBJ2-1
D: TRBD2
DNA: TGTGCCAGCCTTCCCTCCCTTTGGGGGGGTGAGCAGTTCTTC
CDR3: CASLPSLWGGEQFF

size: NA
V: TRBV29-1
J: TRBJ2-5
D: NA
DNA: TGCAGCGTTGCACAGGTAGTAGGAGAGACCCAGTACTTC
CDR3: CSVAQVVGETQYF

size: few
V: TRBV30
J: TRBJ2-1
D: TRBD2
DNA: TGTGCCTGGAGTAGGGGACTAGATTCCAATGAGCAGTTCTTC
CDR3: CAWSRGLDSNEQFF

size: few
V: TRBV20-1
J: TRBJ2-3
D: TRBD2
DNA: TGCAGTGCTAGTCTGGGGGGGACAGATACGCAGTATTTT
CDR3: CSASLGGTDTQYF

size: many
V: TRBV6-1
J: TRBJ2-4
D: NA
DNA: TGTGCCAGCAGTGAAGCTTGGCAGGGGAGAAACATTCAGTACTTC
CDR3: CASSEAWQGRNIQYF

size: many
V: TRBV20-1
J: TRBJ2-7
D: NA
DNA: TGCAGTGCTACACGGGTCCGACAGCCGGTCTACGAGCAGTACTTC
CDR3: CSATRVRQPVYEQYF

size: NA
V: TRBV20-1
J: TRBJ2-1
D: TRBD2
DNA: TGCAGTGCTAGGGGCCCCTTGCGGGAGCGTGAGCAGTTCTTC
CDR3: CSARGPLREREQFF

size: few
V: TRBV2
J: TRBJ2-3
D: NA
DNA: TGTGCCAGCAGTGAAGAACTAGCAAGCACAGATACGCAGTATTTT
CDR3: CASSEELASTDTQYF

size: NA
V: TRBV9
J: TRBJ2-3
D: NA
DNA: TGTGCCAGCAGCGATCCCGCGTCGGGCGGCCGAACAGATACGCAGTATTTT
CDR3: CASSDPASGGRTDTQYF

size: NA
V: TRBV6-1
J: TRBJ2-6
D: TRBD1
DNA: TGTGCCAGCAGGGGCCGGGACAGGGCTGCTGGGGCCAACGTCCTGACTTTC
CDR3: CASRGRDRAAGANVLTF

size: many
V: TRBV20-1
J: TRBJ2-1
D: TRBD2
DNA: TGCAGTGCGAGCCTTGGGGGGGAGGTAAATGAGCAGTTCTTC
CDR3: CSASLGGEVNEQFF

size: NA
V: TRBV7-8
J: TRBJ2-7
D: TRBD1
DNA: TGTGCCAGCAGCTCCCGACAGGGATCCGAGCAGTACTTC
CDR3: CASSSRQGSEQYF

size: few
V: TRBV7-9
J: TRBJ1-2
D: NA
DNA: TGTGCCAGCAGCTCCGGGGGGGGGCCGTTAGGCTACACCTTC
CDR3: CASSSGGGPLGYTF